This T cell receptor (beta chain) was documented in a study of blood T cell repertoires in COVID-19. Turning to the study itself: Acute and convalescent COVID-19 specimens originated in the United States, Italy and Spain. T cells, B-cell-depleted T cells, or PBMCs supplied cDNA or gDNA.

As handled by the study authors: Nucleated cell number was recorded as an estimate derived from reference gene primer amplification. Here immunoSEQ multiplex PCR was the method, and the copy in TCRdb shows in-frame clones only, minus some. The DNA was the basis for D and trimming; V, J and clone size are from that table. Here the sample spans some 230,000 clones, about four fifths being singletons. V gave up 2 bases and J gave up 5 bases, with 10 bases separating them. The length of the CDR3 is 13 residues. Germline V CDR1 and CDR2: SGHTA, FQGTGA. Participant reports of clinical history set cohort assignment.

The sequence came from a woman between 40 and 50 years old with acute COVID-19. The V call is TRBV7-3, the J call TRBJ2-7; possibly TRBD2 for D (5 bases). Input material: PBMCs or T cells enriched from blood (not recorded which). CDR3 nucleotide sequence: TGTGCCAGCAGCTTAGTGACCGGGGACGAGCAGTACTTC. Its translation is CASSLVTGDEQYF.